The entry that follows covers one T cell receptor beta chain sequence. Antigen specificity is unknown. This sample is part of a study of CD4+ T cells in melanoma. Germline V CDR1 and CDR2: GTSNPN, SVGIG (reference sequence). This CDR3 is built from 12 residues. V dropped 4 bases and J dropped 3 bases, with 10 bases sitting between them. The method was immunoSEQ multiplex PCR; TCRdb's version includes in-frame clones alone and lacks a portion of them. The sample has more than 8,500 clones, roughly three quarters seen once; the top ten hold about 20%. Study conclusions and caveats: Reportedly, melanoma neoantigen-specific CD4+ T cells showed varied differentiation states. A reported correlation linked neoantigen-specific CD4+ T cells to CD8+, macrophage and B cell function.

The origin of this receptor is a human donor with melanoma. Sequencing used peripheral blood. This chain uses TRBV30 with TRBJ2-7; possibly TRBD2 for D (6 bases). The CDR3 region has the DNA TGTGCCTGGACGGGAGCCGGCTACGAGCAGTACTTC. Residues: CAWTGAGYEQYF.